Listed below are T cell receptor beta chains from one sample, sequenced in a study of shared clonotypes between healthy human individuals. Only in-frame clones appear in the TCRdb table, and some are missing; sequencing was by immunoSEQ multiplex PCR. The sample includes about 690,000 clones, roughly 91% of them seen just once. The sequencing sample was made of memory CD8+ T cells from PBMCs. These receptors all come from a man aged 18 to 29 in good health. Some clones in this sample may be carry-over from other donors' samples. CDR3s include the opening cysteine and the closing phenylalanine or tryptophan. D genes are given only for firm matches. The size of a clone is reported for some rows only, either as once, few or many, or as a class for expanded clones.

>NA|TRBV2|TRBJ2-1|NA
TGTGCCAGCAGTGAAGGCGATGAGCAGTTCTTC
CASSEGDEQFF
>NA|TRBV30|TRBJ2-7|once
TGTGCCTGGAGTGTACAGGAAACCTACGAGCAGTACTTC
CAWSVQETYEQYF
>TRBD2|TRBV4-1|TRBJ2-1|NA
TGCGCCAGCAGCCCGTTTGTGAGCGGGAGCTCCTACAATGAGCAGTTCTTC
CASSPFVSGSSYNEQFF
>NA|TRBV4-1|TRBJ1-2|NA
TGCGCCAGCAGCCCTACGGGCGGTGGGTATGGCTACACCTTC
CASSPTGGGYGYTF
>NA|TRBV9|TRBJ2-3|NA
TGTGCCAGCAGCGTTGGGGATTCGTCCACAGATACGCAGTATTTT
CASSVGDSSTDTQYF
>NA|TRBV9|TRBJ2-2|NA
TGTGCCAGCAGCACCCGACCTTGGGGGCTAGTCGTTACCGGGGAGCTGTTTTTT
CASSTRPWGLVVTGELFF
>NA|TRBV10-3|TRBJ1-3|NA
TGTGCCGTCGCTTGGCGTGGAAACACCATATATTTT
CAVAWRGNTIYF
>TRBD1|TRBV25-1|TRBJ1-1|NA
TGTGCCAGCAGGACAGGGGGCATGAACACTGAAGCTTTCTTT
CASRTGGMNTEAFF
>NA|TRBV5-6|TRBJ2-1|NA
TGTGCCAGCAGCTTGGTTGGGACTCCCCCATATGAGCAGTTCTTC
CASSLVGTPPYEQFF
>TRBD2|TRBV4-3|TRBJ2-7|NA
TGCGCCAGCAGCCCCGGTCCAGGGGGGACACACGAACGGGGACTAGCGTACTTC
CASSPGPGGTHERGLAYF
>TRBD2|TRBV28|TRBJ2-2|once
TGTGCCAGCAGTTTTCCTAGCGGGATTAACACCGGGGAGCTGTTTTTT
CASSFPSGINTGELFF
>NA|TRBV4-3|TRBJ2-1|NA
TGCGCCAGCAGTCGGAGGGGGGACGAGCAGTTCTTC
CASSRRGDEQFF
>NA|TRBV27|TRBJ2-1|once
TGTGCCAGCAGTTTCCGAGACAGTAGCTCCTACAATGAGCAGTTCTTC
CASSFRDSSSYNEQFF
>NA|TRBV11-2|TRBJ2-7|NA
TGTGCCAGCAGCTTAAAGCCCCACTACGAGCAGTACTTC
CASSLKPHYEQYF
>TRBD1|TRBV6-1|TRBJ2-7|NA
TGTGCCAGCAGTGAACTCGGGACAGTTCAGGAGCAGTACTTC
CASSELGTVQEQYF
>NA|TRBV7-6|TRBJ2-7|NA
TGTGCCAGCAGCTTATTAGGGGACGAGCAGTACTTC
CASSLLGDEQYF
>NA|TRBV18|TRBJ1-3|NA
TGTGCCAGCTCACCTGATACAGGGATTGGAAACACCATATATTTT
CASSPDTGIGNTIYF